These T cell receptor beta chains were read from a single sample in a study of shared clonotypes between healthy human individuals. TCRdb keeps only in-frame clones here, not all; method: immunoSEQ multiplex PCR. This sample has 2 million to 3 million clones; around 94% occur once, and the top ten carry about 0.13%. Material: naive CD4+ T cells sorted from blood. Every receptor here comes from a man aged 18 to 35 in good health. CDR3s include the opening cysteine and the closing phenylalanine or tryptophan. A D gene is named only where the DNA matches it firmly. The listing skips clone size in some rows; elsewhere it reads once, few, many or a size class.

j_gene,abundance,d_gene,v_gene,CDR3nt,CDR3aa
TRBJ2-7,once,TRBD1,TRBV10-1,TGCGCCAGCAGTGAACTCCGGGACAGTACAAAGCAGTACTTC,CASSELRDSTKQYF
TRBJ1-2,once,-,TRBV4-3,TGCGCCAGCAGCCAAGAATCTGGAGGAAGCTTGGGAGGCTACACCTTC,CASSQESGGSLGGYTF
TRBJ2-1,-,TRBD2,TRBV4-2,TGTGCCAGCAGCGAAACTAGCGGGGGGGCTAAGTTCCATGAGCAGTTCTTC,CASSETSGGAKFHEQFF
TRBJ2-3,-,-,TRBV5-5,TGTGCCAGCAGCGTAATCAGGGGTGGCACAGATACGCAGTATTTT,CASSVIRGGTDTQYF
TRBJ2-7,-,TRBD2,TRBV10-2,TGCGCCAGCAGTGAGTTGGGACTAGCGGGAGGAAAGGGAACGCGGGAGCAGTACTTC,CASSELGLAGGKGTREQYF
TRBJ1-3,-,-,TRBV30,TGTGCCTGGAGTGTCGGGAGCTCTGGAAACACCATATATTTT,CAWSVGSSGNTIYF
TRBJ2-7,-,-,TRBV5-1,TGCGCCAGCAGCTCTAGATCCTACGAGCAGTACTTC,CASSSRSYEQYF
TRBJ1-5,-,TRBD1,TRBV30,TGTGCCTGGAGTTTCCAGGGGGCTGAGCAGCCCCAGCATTTT,CAWSFQGAEQPQHF
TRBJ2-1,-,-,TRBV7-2,TGTGCCAGCAGCTTAGCTAGGGCCTCTTCCTATGAGCAGTTCTTC,CASSLARASSYEQFF
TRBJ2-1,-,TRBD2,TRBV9,TGTGCCAGCAGCGCGGGGGGTAGCACCTACAATGAGCAGTTCTTC,CASSAGGSTYNEQFF
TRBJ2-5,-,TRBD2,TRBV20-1,TGCAGTGCTAGATCTGGACTAGGGCCCTACTTC,CSARSGLGPYF
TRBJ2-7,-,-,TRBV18,TGTGCCAGCTCACTACCGGTACTATCCTACGAGCAGTACTTC,CASSLPVLSYEQYF
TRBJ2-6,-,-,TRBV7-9,TGTGCCAGCAGCTTTTATGGGGCCAACGTCCTGACTTTC,CASSFYGANVLTF
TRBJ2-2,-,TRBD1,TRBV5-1,TGCGCCAGCAGCCCTGGACAGGGGTCCGGGGAGCTGTTTTTT,CASSPGQGSGELFF
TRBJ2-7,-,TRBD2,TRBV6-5,TGTGCCAGCAGTCGGGGGGACGAGCAGTACTTC,CASSRGDEQYF
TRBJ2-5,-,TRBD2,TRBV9,TGTGCCAGCAGCGTAGAGGGACTATCGACCCAGTACTTC,CASSVEGLSTQYF
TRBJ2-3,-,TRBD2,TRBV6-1,TGTGCCAGCAGTATAGCGGGGGTACCCACAGATACGCAGTATTTT,CASSIAGVPTDTQYF
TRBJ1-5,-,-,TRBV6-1,TGTGCCAGCACAGCAGGGGTCCGTCAGCCCCAGCATTTT,CASTAGVRQPQHF
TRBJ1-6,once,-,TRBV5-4,TGTGCCAGCAGCCTCCCGGGGTCGTCTAATTCACCCCTCCACTTT,CASSLPGSSNSPLHF
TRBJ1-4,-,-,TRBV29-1,TGCAGCGCGCGGGGCCTGGTGGAAAAACTGTTTTTT,CSARGLVEKLFF
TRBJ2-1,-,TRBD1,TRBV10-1,TGCGCCAGCAGTGTGGGGGACAGGGATGACAATGAGCAGTTCTTC,CASSVGDRDDNEQFF
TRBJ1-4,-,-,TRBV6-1,TGTGCCAGCAGTGAATCGTGGGGCGAAAAACTGTTTTTT,CASSESWGEKLFF
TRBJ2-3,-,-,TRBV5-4,TGTGCCAGCAGATTGGTCCTCACAGATACGCAGTATTTT,CASRLVLTDTQYF
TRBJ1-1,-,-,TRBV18,TGTGCCAGCTCACCGAGGGTAACGAACACTGAAGCTTTCTTT,CASSPRVTNTEAFF
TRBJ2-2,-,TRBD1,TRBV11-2,TGTGCCAGCAGCACCCGGGACAGGGGGACCGGGGAGCTGTTTTTT,CASSTRDRGTGELFF
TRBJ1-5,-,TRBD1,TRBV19,TGTGCCAGTAGTCCCAGTCCGACAGGGGGGTCCAATCAGCCCCAGCATTTT,CASSPSPTGGSNQPQHF
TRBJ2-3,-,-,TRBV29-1,TGCAGCGTTAGGGGCGGCACAGATACGCAGTATTTT,CSVRGGTDTQYF
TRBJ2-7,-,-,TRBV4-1,TGCGCCAGCAGCCAATTCGGGTTGGGCGAGCAGTACTTC,CASSQFGLGEQYF
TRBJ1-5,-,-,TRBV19,TGTGCCAGTAGTATCGCAGGGTCAGGCAATCAGCCCCAGCATTTT,CASSIAGSGNQPQHF
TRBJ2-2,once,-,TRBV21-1,TGTGCCAGCAGCAAAGTAGGACTGAACACCGGGGAGCTGTTTTTT,CASSKVGLNTGELFF
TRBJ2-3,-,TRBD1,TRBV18,TGTGCCAGCTCACCGGGACAGGGGGCGACAGATACGCAGTATTTT,CASSPGQGATDTQYF
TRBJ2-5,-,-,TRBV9,TGTGCCAGCAGCGTAGAAGGATGGACCCAAGAGACCCAGTACTTC,CASSVEGWTQETQYF
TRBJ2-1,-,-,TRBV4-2,TGTGCCAGCAGCCAAGAAGGGAATGAGCAGTTCTTC,CASSQEGNEQFF
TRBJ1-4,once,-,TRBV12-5,TGTGCTAGTGGGGGACCGAGGGAAAAACTGTTTTTT,CASGGPREKLFF
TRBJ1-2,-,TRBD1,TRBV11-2,TGTGCCAGCAGCTTAGAGGGACAGACGTTCTATGGCTACACCTTC,CASSLEGQTFYGYTF
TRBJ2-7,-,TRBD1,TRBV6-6,TGTGCCAGCAGTTCCCCCGGGACAGCCTACGAGCAGTACTTC,CASSSPGTAYEQYF
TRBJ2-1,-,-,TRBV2,TGTGCCAGCAGTGTTGGATTAATCTCGTTCTTC,CASSVGLISFF
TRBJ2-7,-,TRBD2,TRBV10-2,TGCGCCAGCAGCCCCGGGACTACCTACGAGCAGTACTTC,CASSPGTTYEQYF
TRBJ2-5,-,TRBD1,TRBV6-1,TGTGCCAGCAGTGAGGCAGGGGGCCAAGAGACCCAGTACTTC,CASSEAGGQETQYF